This T cell receptor beta chain was recorded in a study of T cell repertoires in cytomegalovirus infection. Across the study: Indications came from public TCR beta signatures; they pointed to CMV infection and to a matching HLA type.

Using its own MiXCR run on the reads, TCRdb lists one record per CDR3 protein. The data hold roughly 920,000 distinct CDR3 sequences, with about a third observed a single time. Study results and caveats: It was HLA-C-restricted CMV-specific TCR beta clonotypes that dominated the response ex vivo. There were carriers of CMV plus the relevant HLA, and cumulative public TCR beta family frequency identified them.

The CDR3 contains 15 residues. V lost 6 bases and J lost 3, with 17 bases in between. Points on this clonotype: Its antigen remains unidentified.

The chain links TRBV12-3 or TRBV12-4 to TRBJ2-5; either TRBD1 or TRBD2 may supply D (5 bases each). The sequencing used cultured CD8+ T cells from PBMCs, collected from culture after CMV antigen stimulation. The clonotype originates from a human donor in good health (CMV status not recorded). Some clones in this sample may be carry-over from other donors' samples. The CDR3 nucleotides are TGTGCCAGCAGCTCCGAACAGGACTCCAAAGAGACCCAGTACTTC. Translation: CASSSEQDSKETQYF.